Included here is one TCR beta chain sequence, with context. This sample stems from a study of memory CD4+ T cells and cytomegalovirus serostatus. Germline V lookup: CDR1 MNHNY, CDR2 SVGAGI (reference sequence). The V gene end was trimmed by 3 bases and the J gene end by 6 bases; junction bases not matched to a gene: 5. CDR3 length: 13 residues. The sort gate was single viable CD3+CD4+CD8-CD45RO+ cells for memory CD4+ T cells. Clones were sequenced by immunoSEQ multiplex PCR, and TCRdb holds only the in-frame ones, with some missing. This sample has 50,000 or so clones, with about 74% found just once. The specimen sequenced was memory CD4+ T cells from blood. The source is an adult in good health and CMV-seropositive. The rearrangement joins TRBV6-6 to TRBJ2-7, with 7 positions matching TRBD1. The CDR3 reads CASSYGTVVEQYF. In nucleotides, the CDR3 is TGTGCCAGCAGTTATGGGACAGTGGTCGAGCAGTACTTC.